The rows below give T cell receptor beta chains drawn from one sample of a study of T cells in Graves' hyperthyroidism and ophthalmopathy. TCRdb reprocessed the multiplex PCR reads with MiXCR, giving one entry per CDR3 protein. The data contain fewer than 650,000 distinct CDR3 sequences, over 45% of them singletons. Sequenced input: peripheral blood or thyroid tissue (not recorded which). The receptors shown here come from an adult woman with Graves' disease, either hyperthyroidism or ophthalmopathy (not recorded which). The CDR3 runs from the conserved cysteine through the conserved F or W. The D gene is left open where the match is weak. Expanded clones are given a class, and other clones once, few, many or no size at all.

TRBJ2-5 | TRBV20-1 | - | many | CSASRPGQGQTQYF | TGCAGTGCTAGTCGCCCGGGACAAGGACAGACCCAGTACTTC
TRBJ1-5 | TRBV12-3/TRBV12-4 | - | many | CASSFSGSGQPQHF | TGTGCCAGCAGTTTTTCAGGGTCGGGTCAGCCCCAGCATTTT
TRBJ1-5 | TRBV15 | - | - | CATSRARETSYEHF | TGTGCCACCAGCAGAGCTAGGGAGACGTCCTACGAGCATTTT
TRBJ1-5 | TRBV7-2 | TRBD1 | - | CASSSTRDRDNQPQHF | TGTGCCAGCAGCTCGACCCGGGACAGGGACAATCAGCCCCAGCATTTT
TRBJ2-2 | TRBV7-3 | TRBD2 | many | CASSPPGLAGITGELFF | TGTGCCAGCAGCCCACCCGGACTAGCGGGAATAACCGGGGAGCTGTTTTTT
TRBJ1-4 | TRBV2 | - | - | CATTEQEKLFF | TGTGCCACGACCGAACAGGAAAAACTGTTTTTT
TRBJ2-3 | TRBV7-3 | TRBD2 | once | CASSSTTSGDTQYF | TGTGCCAGCAGCTCCACGACTAGCGGAGATACGCAGTATTTT
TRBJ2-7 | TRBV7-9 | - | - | CASSPGDYEQYF | TGTGCCAGCAGTCCTGGGGACTACGAGCAGTACTTC
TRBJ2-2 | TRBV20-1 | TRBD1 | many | CSASKGADYLFTGELFF | TGCAGTGCTAGTAAGGGGGCGGATTACCTTTTCACCGGGGAGCTGTTTTTT
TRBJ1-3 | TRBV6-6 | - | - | CASSAGGGFYGNTIYF | TGTGCCAGCAGTGCAGGCGGGGGGTTCTATGGAAACACCATATATTTT
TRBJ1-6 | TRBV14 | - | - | CASSQLFFGSPLHF | TGTGCCAGCAGCCAATTATTCTTCGGTTCACCCCTCCACTTT
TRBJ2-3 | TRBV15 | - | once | CATSRDPADTQYF | TGTGCCACCAGCAGAGATCCGGCTGATACGCAGTATTTT
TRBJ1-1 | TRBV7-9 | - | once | CASSTPPTGNTEAFF | TGTGCCAGCAGTACTCCCCCGACAGGGAACACTGAAGCTTTCTTT
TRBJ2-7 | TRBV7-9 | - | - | CASSQDGLRVSEQYF | TGCGCCAGCAGCCAAGATGGCCTAAGGGTGAGCGAGCAGTACTTC
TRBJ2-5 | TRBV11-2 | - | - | CASQIGETQYF | TGTGCCAGCCAAATAGGGGAGACCCAGTACTTC
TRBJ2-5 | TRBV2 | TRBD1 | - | CANRDRVLQETQYF | TGTGCCAACCGGGACAGGGTCCTCCAAGAGACCCAGTACTTC
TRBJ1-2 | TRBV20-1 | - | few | CSASARDTSGDDGYTF | TGCAGTGCTAGTGCCCGGGACACTTCCGGGGACGATGGCTACACCTTC
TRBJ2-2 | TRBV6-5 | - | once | CASSTLTVNTGELFF | TGTGCCAGCAGCACCCTGACAGTGAACACCGGGGAGCTGTTTTTT
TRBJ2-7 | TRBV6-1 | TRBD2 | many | CASRGSGRVSEQYF | TGTGCCAGCAGAGGTAGCGGGAGGGTTAGCGAGCAGTACTTC
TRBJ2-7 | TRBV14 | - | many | CASSQSDLSIYEQYF | TGTGCCAGCAGCCAATCGGACCTTTCGATCTACGAGCAGTACTTC
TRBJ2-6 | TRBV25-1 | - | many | CASSPRDSGANVLTF | TGTGCCAGCAGTCCCCGAGACTCTGGGGCCAACGTCCTGACTTTC
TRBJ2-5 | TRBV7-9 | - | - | CASSPTTGLQKETQYF | TGTGCCAGCAGCCCCACAACAGGGCTACAAAAAGAGACCCAGTACTTC
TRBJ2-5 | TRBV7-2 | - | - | CASSLRQQGRGEETQYF | TGTGCCAGCAGCTTAAGGCAGCAGGGGCGCGGGGAAGAGACCCAGTACTTC
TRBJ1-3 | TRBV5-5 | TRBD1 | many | CASSLAETGQGMANTIYF | TGTGCCAGCAGCTTGGCCGAGACCGGACAGGGCATGGCGAACACCATATATTTT
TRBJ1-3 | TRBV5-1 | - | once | CASSPSGRRGNTIYF | TGCGCCAGCAGCCCATCCGGTCGCAGAGGAAACACCATATATTTT
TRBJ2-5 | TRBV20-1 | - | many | CSARVGETQYF | TGCAGTGCTAGGGTAGGGGAGACCCAGTACTTC